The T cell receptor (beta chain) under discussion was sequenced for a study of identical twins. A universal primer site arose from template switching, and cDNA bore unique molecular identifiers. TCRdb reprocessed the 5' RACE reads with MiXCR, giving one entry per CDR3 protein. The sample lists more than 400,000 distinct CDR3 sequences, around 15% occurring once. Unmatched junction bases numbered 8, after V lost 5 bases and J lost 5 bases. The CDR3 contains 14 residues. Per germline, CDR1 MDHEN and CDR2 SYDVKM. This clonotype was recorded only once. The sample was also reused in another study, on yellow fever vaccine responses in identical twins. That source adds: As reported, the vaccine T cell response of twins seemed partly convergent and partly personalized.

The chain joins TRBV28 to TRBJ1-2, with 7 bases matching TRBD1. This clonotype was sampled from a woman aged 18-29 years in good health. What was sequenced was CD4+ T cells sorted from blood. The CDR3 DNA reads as TGTGCCAGCAGTGGATGGCAGGGGGTGTATGGCTACACCTTC. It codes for CASSGWQGVYGYTF.